This T cell receptor beta chain was retrieved from a study of brain metastases from non-small cell lung cancer. Clones were read by immunoSEQ multiplex PCR, and TCRdb kept only the in-frame ones, dropping some. The profile shows 910 or so clones, about 87% of them singletons. This clone was detected once. Germline CDR1 LGHNA, CDR2 YSLEER. J lost 1 base, V lost 3 bases, and 2 bases had no gene match. This CDR3 is 17 amino acids long. This TCR was sampled from a donor over 35 with non-small cell lung cancer. Sequences were obtained from tumor-adjacent normal tissue. The chain couples TRBV4-3 to TRBJ2-6; 11 bases are shared with TRBD2. DNA for the CDR3: TGCGCCAGCAGCCAGACTAGCGGGGTTTCTGGGGCCAACGTCCTGACTTTC. This codes for CASSQTSGVSGANVLTF.